These T cell receptor beta chains were read from a single sample in a study of blood T cell repertoires in COVID-19. Some clones are missing from TCRdb's copy, which holds only in-frame ones; the method was immunoSEQ multiplex PCR. Found here are about 160,000 clones, under 90% of them singletons; the top ten hold roughly 20%. Specimen: PBMCs or T cells enriched from blood (not recorded which). Source of these receptors: a man in his 60s who had recovered from COVID-19. The CDR3 runs from the conserved cysteine through the conserved F or W. The order of the fields is J gene, D gene, clone size, V gene, CDR3 DNA, CDR3 protein. The D gene is left open where the match is weak. Part of the rows lack a size; the others show once, few, many or a class for expanded clones.

>TRBJ2-2|TRBD2|.|TRBV29-1
TGCAGCGTTGTGGCTAGCGGGGGGCGAACCGGGGAGCTGTTTTTT
CSVVASGGRTGELFF
>TRBJ1-1|TRBD1|.|TRBV10-3
TGTGCCATCAGGAGGGGGCAGGAGACTGAAGCTTTCTTT
CAIRRGQETEAFF
>TRBJ2-3|.|.|TRBV27
TGTGCCGTACGGCGGGCCGCGGGGACAGATACGCAGTATTTT
CAVRRAAGTDTQYF
>TRBJ1-6|.|.|TRBV29-1
TGCAGCGTTCAAACACAGGGTTTGGACTCACCCCTCCACTTT
CSVQTQGLDSPLHF
>TRBJ2-1|TRBD2|.|TRBV7-2
TGTGCCAGCAACATGGGACTAGCGGGAGTCAATGAGCAGTTCTTC
CASNMGLAGVNEQFF
>TRBJ1-6|.|.|TRBV19
TGTGCCAGTAGTATAGCGCCGACAGGAGGTTCACCCCTCCACTTT
CASSIAPTGGSPLHF
>TRBJ1-4|.|.|TRBV10-3
TGTGCCATCAGTGAGGGTAGGAGGGTGGGTGCAACTAATGAAAAACTGTTTTTT
CAISEGRRVGATNEKLFF
>TRBJ1-6|TRBD1|.|TRBV28
TGTGCCAGCAACTTCTTCCGGGACAGCAATTCACCCCTCCACTTT
CASNFFRDSNSPLHF
>TRBJ2-2|TRBD1|few|TRBV11-2
TGTGCCAGCAGGTCACTGAGCAGGGGGCGTACCGGGGAGCTGTTTTTT
CASRSLSRGRTGELFF
>TRBJ1-5|TRBD1|.|TRBV27
TGTGCCAGCAAGGTTCAGGGGGAAAATCAGCCCCAGCATTTT
CASKVQGENQPQHF
>TRBJ2-4|.|once|TRBV28
TGTGCCGCCCAAGGGACGGGGGAACTAGCCAAAAACATTCAGTACTTC
CAAQGTGELAKNIQYF
>TRBJ2-2|.|.|TRBV24-1
TGTGCCACCAGGGGCCGCACCGGGGAGCTGTTTTTT
CATRGRTGELFF
>TRBJ1-5|.|once|TRBV6-5
TGTGCCAGCAGGGGGGGGCGTCAGGGCAATCAGCCCCAGCATTTT
CASRGGRQGNQPQHF
>TRBJ2-1|TRBD2|.|TRBV9
TGTGCCAGCAGCGTACTCGGTAGCGGGAGTCGCAATGAGCAGTTCTTC
CASSVLGSGSRNEQFF
>TRBJ2-5|.|once|TRBV5-1
TGCGCCAGCAGCTGGAGCGGGTCTCAAGAGACCCAGTACTTC
CASSWSGSQETQYF
>TRBJ1-1|.|.|TRBV19
TGTGCCAGTAGTCGGGTGTACACTGAAGCTTTCTTT
CASSRVYTEAFF
>TRBJ1-2|TRBD1|.|TRBV7-2
TGTGCCAGCAGCTTTACAGGGGTGGACTATGGCTACACCTTC
CASSFTGVDYGYTF
>TRBJ2-1|TRBD2|.|TRBV29-1
TGCAGCGGTAAACTAGCGGGAGGGCAGGATGAGCAGTTCTTC
CSGKLAGGQDEQFF
>TRBJ2-5|TRBD2|.|TRBV7-2
TGTGCCAGCAGCTCGTTCGGGGGGATCGGGGAGACCCAGTACTTC
CASSSFGGIGETQYF
>TRBJ2-3|.|.|TRBV6-2/TRBV6-3
TGTGCCAGCAGTCCCATTTTCGATACGCAGTATTTT
CASSPIFDTQYF
>TRBJ2-7|.|.|TRBV13
TGTGCCAGCAGCAAAAGGGGGGGAGGCTCCTACGAGCAGTACTTC
CASSKRGGGSYEQYF
>TRBJ1-6|.|.|TRBV7-2
TGTGCCAGCAGCCTCGGCGGCTCTTTTGATTCACCCCTCCACTTT
CASSLGGSFDSPLHF
>TRBJ2-7|.|.|TRBV28
TGTGCCAGCGGGGGGACGGCAACCTACGAGCAGTACTTC
CASGGTATYEQYF
>TRBJ2-4|.|.|TRBV6-2/TRBV6-3
TGTGCCAGCAGTTACGCCGGTATGGGGGGCATTCAGTACTTC
CASSYAGMGGIQYF
>TRBJ1-5|.|once|TRBV30
TGTGCCTGGAGTTACGCGACAGGTAGCAATCAGCCCCAGCATTTT
CAWSYATGSNQPQHF
>TRBJ2-7|.|.|TRBV7-9
TGTGCCAGCAGCTCCGAGAAGCACGAGCAGTACTTC
CASSSEKHEQYF
>TRBJ1-4|.|.|TRBV7-9
TGTGCCAGCAGCTTAATGATCCAGGGCCTTAATGAAAAACTGTTTTTT
CASSLMIQGLNEKLFF
>TRBJ2-3|.|once|TRBV15
TGTGCCACCAGCAGAGATGTGACTGAGAGTACGCAGTATTTT
CATSRDVTESTQYF
>TRBJ2-3|TRBD1|.|TRBV10-3
TGTGCCATCAGTCTTGACAGGGGGCCTACAGATACGCAGTATTTT
CAISLDRGPTDTQYF
>TRBJ1-2|.|.|TRBV30
TGTGCCTGGAGTTCCAGCGGTCGGACCTTAAGATCCTATGGCTACACCTTC
CAWSSSGRTLRSYGYTF
>TRBJ2-6|TRBD1|.|TRBV7-6
TGTGCCAGCAGCTTAGGAGGACAGGGAAGTATGGCTGGGGCCAACGTCCTGACTTTC
CASSLGGQGSMAGANVLTF
>TRBJ2-7|.|once|TRBV4-1
TGCGCCAGCAGCCAACATAGCATACTGTACGACGAGCAGTACTTC
CASSQHSILYDEQYF
>TRBJ1-1|TRBD1|.|TRBV9
TGTGCCAGCAGCGGGACAGGGGCTGAAGCTTTCTTT
CASSGTGAEAFF
>TRBJ1-2|TRBD1|.|TRBV7-2
TGTGCCAGCAGCTTAGTTACAGGGGGTGGCTATGGCTACACCTTC
CASSLVTGGGYGYTF
>TRBJ2-3|TRBD1|.|TRBV19
TGTGCCAGTAGAGAGGGACAGGGGGACACAGATACGCAGTATTTT
CASREGQGDTDTQYF
>TRBJ1-4|TRBD1|.|TRBV24-1
TGTGCCACCAGTGATGCGGGACAGGCGGATGAAAAACTGTTTTTT
CATSDAGQADEKLFF
>TRBJ1-5|.|.|TRBV19
TGTGCCAGTAGTATTGGAGGACGGCGAGGGCAGCCCCAGCATTTT
CASSIGGRRGQPQHF
>TRBJ2-1|.|.|TRBV19
TGTGCCAGTAGTATATCGAATAGCCCCTACAATGAGCAGTTCTTC
CASSISNSPYNEQFF
>TRBJ2-1|TRBD1|.|TRBV5-1
TGCGCCAGCAGCTTGGAAGGGACAGCCTACAATGAGCAGTTCTTC
CASSLEGTAYNEQFF
>TRBJ1-5|.|once|TRBV6-5
TGTGCCAGCAGTATTTCCGGCAATCAGCCCCAGCATTTT
CASSISGNQPQHF
>TRBJ2-5|TRBD2|few|TRBV5-1
TGCGCCAGCAGCAGCGGGGCCCCAGAGACCCAGTACTTC
CASSSGAPETQYF
>TRBJ1-2|TRBD1|.|TRBV18
TGTGCCAGCTCACCCAGACAGGGGGAAGATGGCTACACCTTC
CASSPRQGEDGYTF
>TRBJ1-2|.|once|TRBV30
TGTGCCTGCGACAGGATCTATGGCTACACCTTC
CACDRIYGYTF